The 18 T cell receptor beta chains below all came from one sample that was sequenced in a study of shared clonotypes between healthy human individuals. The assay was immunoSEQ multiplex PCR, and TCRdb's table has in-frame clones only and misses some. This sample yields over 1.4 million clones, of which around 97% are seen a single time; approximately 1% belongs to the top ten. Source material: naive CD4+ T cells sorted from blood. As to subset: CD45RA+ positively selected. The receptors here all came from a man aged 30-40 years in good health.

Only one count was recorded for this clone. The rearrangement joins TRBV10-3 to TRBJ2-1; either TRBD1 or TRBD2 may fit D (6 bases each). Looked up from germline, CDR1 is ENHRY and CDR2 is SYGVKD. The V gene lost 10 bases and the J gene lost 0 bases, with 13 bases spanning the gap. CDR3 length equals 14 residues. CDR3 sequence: CATAGQNSYNEQFF. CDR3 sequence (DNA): TGTGCCACCGCGGGACAAAACTCCTACAATGAGCAGTTCTTC.

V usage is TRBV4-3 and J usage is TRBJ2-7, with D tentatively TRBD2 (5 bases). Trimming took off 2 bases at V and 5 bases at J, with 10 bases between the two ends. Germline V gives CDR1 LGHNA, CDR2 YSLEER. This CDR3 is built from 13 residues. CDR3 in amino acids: CASSQLVGDEQYF. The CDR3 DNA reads TGCGCCAGCAGCCAATTAGTGGGAGACGAGCAGTACTTC.

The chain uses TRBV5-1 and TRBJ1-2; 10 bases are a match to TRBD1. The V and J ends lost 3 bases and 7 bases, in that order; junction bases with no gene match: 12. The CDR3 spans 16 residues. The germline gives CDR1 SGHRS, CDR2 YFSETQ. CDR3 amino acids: CASSSLASTGGAGYTF. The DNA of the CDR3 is TGCGCCAGCAGCTCGTTAGCCTCGACAGGGGGCGCTGGCTACACCTTC.

In nucleotides, the CDR3 is TGTGCCAGCAGTAGAAAGACAGGGTTTGGCAATCAGCCCCAGCATTTT. Translating it yields CASSRKTGFGNQPQHF. The chain is built from TRBV28 and TRBJ1-5; 7 bases are shared with TRBD1. V gave up 5 bases and J gave up 2 bases; unmatched junction bases: 9. Germline CDR1 MDHEN, CDR2 SYDVKM. This CDR3 region has 16 residues.

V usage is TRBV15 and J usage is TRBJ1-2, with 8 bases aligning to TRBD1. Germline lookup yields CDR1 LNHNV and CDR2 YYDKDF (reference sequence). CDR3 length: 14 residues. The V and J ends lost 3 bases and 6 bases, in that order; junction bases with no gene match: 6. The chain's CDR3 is CATSRRTGGNGYTF. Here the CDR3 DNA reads TGTGCCACCAGCAGGCGTACAGGGGGGAATGGCTACACCTTC.

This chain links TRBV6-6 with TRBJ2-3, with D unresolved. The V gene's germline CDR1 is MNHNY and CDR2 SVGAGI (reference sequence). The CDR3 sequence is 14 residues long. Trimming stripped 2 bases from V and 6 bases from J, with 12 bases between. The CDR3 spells CASSYSLVDDTQYF. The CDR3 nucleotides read TGTGCCAGCAGTTACAGTCTAGTTGACGATACGCAGTATTTT.

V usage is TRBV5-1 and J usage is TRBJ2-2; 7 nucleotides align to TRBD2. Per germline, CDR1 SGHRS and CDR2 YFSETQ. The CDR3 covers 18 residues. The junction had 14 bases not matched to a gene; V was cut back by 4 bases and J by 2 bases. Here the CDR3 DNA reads TGCGCCAGCAGCCGCGATCTAGCGGCCCTTGCAAACACCGGGGAGCTGTTTTTT. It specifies CASSRDLAALANTGELFF.

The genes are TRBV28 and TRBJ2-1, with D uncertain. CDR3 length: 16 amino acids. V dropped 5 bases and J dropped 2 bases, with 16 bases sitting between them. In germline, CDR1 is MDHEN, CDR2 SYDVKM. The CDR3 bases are TGTGCCAGCAGTCGTAAAAGCTTTTTCACCTACAATGAGCAGTTCTTC. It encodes CASSRKSFFTYNEQFF.

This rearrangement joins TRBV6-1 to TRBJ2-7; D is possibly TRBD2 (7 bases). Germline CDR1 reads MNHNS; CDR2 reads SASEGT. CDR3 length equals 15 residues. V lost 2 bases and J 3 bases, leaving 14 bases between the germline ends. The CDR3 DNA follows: TGTGCCAGCAGTGAATTTTGGGGGGGCCTCTACGAGCAGTACTTC. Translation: CASSEFWGGLYEQYF.

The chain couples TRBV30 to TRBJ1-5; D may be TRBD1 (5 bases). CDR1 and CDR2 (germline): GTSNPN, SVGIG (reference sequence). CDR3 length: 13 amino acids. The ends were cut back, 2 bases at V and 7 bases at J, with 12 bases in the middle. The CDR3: CAWSLGRGQPQHF. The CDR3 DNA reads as TGTGCCTGGAGTTTAGGGAGGGGACAGCCCCAGCATTTT.

CDR3 nucleotides: TGTGCCAGCAGCGGCTCGGACAGACCCAATCAGCCCCAGCATTTT. Its translation: CASSGSDRPNQPQHF. This chain connects TRBV25-1 to TRBJ1-5; perhaps TRBD1 as D (6 bases). The V gene's germline CDR1 is MGHDK and CDR2 SYGVNS. The CDR3 consists of 15 residues. Trimming left V 6 bases short and J 3 bases short, with 15 bases between.

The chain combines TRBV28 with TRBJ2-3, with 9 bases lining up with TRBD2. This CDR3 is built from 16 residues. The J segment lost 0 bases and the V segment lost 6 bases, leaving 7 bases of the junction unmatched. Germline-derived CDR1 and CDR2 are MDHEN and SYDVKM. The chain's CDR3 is CASSVGLAFSTDTQYF. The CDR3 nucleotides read TGTGCCAGCAGCGTGGGACTAGCATTTAGCACAGATACGCAGTATTTT.

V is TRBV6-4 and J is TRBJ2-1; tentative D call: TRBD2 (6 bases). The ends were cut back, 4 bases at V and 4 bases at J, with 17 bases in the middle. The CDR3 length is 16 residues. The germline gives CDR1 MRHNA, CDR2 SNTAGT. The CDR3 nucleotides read TGTGCCAGCAGTGTGGAGGCGGGATCCCCTTACAATGAGCAGTTCTTC. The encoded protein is CASSVEAGSPYNEQFF.

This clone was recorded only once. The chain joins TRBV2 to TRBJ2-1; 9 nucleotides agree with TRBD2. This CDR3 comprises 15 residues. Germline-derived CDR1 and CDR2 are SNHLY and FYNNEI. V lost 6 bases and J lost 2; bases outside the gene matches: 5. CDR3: CASRELAGTYNEQFF. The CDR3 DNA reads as TGTGCCAGCAGGGAACTAGCGGGTACCTACAATGAGCAGTTCTTC.

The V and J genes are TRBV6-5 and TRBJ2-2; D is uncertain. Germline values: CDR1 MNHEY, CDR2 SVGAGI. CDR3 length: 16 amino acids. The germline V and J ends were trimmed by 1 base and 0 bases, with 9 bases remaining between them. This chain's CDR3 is CASSYFSQPNTGELFF. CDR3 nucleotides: TGTGCCAGCAGTTACTTCTCCCAACCGAACACCGGGGAGCTGTTTTTT.

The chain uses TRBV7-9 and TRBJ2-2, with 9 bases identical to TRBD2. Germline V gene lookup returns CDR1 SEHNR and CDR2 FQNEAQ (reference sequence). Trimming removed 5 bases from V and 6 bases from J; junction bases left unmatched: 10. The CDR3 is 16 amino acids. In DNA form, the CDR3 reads TGTGCCAGCAGCCCTAGGGGGACTAGCATGGCCGGGGAGCTGTTTTTT. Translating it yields CASSPRGTSMAGELFF.

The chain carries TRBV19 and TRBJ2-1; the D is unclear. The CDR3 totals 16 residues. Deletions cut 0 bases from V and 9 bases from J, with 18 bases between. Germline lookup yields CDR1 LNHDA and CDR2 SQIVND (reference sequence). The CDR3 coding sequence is TGTGCCAGTAGTATAGATGGAGCCCTTCGCACTGGTGAGCAGTTCTTC. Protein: CASSIDGALRTGEQFF.

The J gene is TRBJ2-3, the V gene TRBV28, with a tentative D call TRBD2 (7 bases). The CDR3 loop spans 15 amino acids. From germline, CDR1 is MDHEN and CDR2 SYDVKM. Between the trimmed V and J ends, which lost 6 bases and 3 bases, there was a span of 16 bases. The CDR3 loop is CASSEGGRTTDTQYF. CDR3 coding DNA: TGTGCCAGCAGCGAGGGGGGGAGGACGACAGATACGCAGTATTTT.